The source of this T cell receptor beta chain is a study of CXCR3-negative and CXCR3-positive naive CD8 T cells (dated by TCRdb to between 2018 and 2021). In terms of the full investigation: In total, 130 million to 150 million TRB reads were obtained, corresponding to roughly 1.5 +/- 0.3 million reads per library. The diversity and physicochemical repertoire analyses included 11 donors pooled from two independent experiments. Naive subsets from roughly 5 donors and memory cells from 3 donors were included in the TRBV-TRBJ cluster analysis.

From the cysteine through the phenylalanine, the CDR3 covers 14 amino acids. DNA for this receptor is not on file. The instrument was a NextSeq 550. The Human TCR Profiling Kit (MiLaboratory) was used to make UMI-labeled 5' RACE TRB cDNA libraries. The full amount of extracted RNA was used for cDNA synthesis, and the full amount of resulting cDNA was used for PCR amplification. Libraries were prepared in parallel with an identical number of PCR cycles. As for the authors' bioinformatics: About 50,000 +/- 10,000 unique UMI-labeled TRB cDNA molecules per library were extracted with MIGEC and MiXCR, with at least two reads per UMI required. An average of 40,000 +/- 10,000 functional in-frame TRB CDR3 nucleotide clonotypes without stop codons was found per library. After downsampling to 5000 UMI-labeled TRB molecules per sample, diversity metrics, including normalized Shannon-Wiener and Chao1, were computed in VDJtools. VDJtools computed clonotype-size-weighted physicochemical properties of the central five CDR3 residues: interaction energy, strength, volume and Kidera factor 4. Following TCRdb reprocessing, every CDR3 protein sequence forms one entry, and DNA is not provided. TCRdb assigned the V and J calls; the authors' analysis was not used. This specimen's table enumerates some 130,000 distinct CDR3 sequences. 0.45% to 0.6% of the sample comes from the top ten.

About this clonotype: Its target antigen remains unknown.

What the research found in general, with its limitations: TRB CDR3s from CXCR3-positive naive cells showed higher hydrophobicity (lower Kidera factor 4), lower energy, and higher strength and volume indices than CXCR3-negative naive cells. Both naive subsets had comparably high repertoire diversity, while memory CD8+ T cells had much lower repertoire diversity. Because surface CD5, which has been linked to self-reactivity in mice, was comparable between naive subsets, TCR interaction strength was also inferred from TRB CDR3 physicochemical properties. Freshly isolated PBMCs were used for most assays because CXCR3 expression went down partially after cryopreservation. Naive CXCR3-negative and CXCR3-positive cells from the same donor showed similar TRBV-TRBJ usage, whereas memory cells showed distinct patterns.

For each CD8+ T cell subset, flow sorting was done in triplicate, and roughly 330,000 cells per subset went directly into RLT lysis buffer. To exclude memory contaminants, naive CD8+ T cells were stringently defined as CD45RO-CCR7+CD27+CD95-. Peripheral blood mononuclear cells were isolated from buffy coats by standard density gradient centrifugation. A FACSAria III was used to flow-sort naive CXCR3-negative and CXCR3-positive CD8+ T cells. Total RNA was extracted from sorted cells with an RNeasy Mini Kit. The receptor was isolated from a human donor in good health. Some clones in this sample may be carry-over from other donors' samples. Recombination linked TRBV12-3 or TRBV12-4 to TRBJ2-7; there is no DNA to check the TCRdb D call of TRBD2. The sequenced sample was naive CXCR3- CD8+ T cells from blood. Reading the label with the study, this specimen's cell subset or site is: CD45RO-CCR7+CD27+CD95- naive CD8+ T cells lacking CXCR3 (TNR3-). CDR3 region: CASSDSGTSYEQYF.